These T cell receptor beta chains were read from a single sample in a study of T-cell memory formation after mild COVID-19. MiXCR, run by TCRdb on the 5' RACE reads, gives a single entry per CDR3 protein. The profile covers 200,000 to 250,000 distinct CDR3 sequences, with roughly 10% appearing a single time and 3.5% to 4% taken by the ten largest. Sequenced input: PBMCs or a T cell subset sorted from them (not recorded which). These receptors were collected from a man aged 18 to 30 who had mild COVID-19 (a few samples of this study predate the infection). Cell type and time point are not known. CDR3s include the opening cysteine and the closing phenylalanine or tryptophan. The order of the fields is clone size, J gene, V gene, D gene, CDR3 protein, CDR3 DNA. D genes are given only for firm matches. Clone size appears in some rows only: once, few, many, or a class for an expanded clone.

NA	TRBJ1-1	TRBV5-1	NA	CASRTDGDTEAFF	TGCGCCAGCAGGACTGACGGGGACACTGAAGCTTTCTTT
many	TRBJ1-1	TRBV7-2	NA	CASSTTGGMNTEAFF	TGTGCCAGCAGCACAACGGGGGGGATGAACACTGAAGCTTTCTTT
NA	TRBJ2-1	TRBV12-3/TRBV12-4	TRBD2	CASSLSGTSGDWSSEQFF	TGTGCCAGCAGTCTATCCGGGACTAGCGGGGACTGGAGTAGTGAGCAGTTCTTC
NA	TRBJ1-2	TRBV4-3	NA	CASSPAWGGQGYTF	TGCGCCAGCAGCCCGGCTTGGGGGGGGCAGGGCTACACCTTC
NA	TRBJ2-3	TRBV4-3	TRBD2	CASSRRTSGATDTQYF	TGCGCCAGCAGCCGGAGGACTAGCGGGGCGACAGATACGCAGTATTTT
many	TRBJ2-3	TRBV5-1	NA	CASSFRGFTDTQYF	TGCGCCAGCAGCTTTCGGGGTTTCACAGATACGCAGTATTTT
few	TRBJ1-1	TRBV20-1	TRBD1	CSARRAGQGTDPPTREAFF	TGCAGTGCTAGACGGGCCGGACAGGGGACGGACCCGCCCACCCGTGAAGCTTTCTTT
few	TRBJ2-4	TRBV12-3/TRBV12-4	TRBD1	CASTRGTGGVEGIQYF	TGTGCCAGCACCCGAGGGACAGGGGGCGTGGAAGGCATTCAGTACTTC
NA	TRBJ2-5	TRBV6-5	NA	CASRSSGETQYF	TGTGCCAGCAGATCATCAGGAGAGACCCAGTACTTC
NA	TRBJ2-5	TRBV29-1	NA	CSATGHQETQYF	TGCAGCGCCACGGGGCACCAAGAGACCCAGTACTTC
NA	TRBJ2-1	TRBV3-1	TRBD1	CASSHRQGASDEQFF	TGTGCCAGCAGCCATCGGCAGGGGGCTAGCGATGAGCAGTTCTTC
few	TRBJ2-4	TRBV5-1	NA	CASSLSVTENIQYF	TGCGCCAGCAGCCTCTCCGTGACAGAAAACATTCAGTACTTC
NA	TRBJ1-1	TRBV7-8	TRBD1	CASSLQQGAIEAFF	TGTGCCAGCAGCCTCCAACAGGGGGCTATTGAAGCTTTCTTT
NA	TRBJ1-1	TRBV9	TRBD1	CASSVGIQGGRDTEAFF	TGTGCCAGCAGCGTAGGAATACAGGGGGGCAGGGACACTGAAGCTTTCTTT
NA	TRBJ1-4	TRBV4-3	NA	CASSQDPAGVVEKLFF	TGCGCCAGCAGCCAAGATCCCGCGGGAGTGGTTGAAAAACTGTTTTTT
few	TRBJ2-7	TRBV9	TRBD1	CASSATHGRGTGGNEQYF	TGTGCCAGCAGCGCTACCCACGGGAGGGGGACAGGGGGCAACGAGCAGTACTTC
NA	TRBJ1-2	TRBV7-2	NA	CASSSNSATNYGYTF	TGTGCCAGCAGCTCGAACTCGGCAACTAACTATGGCTACACCTTC
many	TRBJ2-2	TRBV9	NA	CASSPGPNTGELFF	TGTGCCAGCTCACCCGGGCCGAACACCGGGGAGCTGTTTTTT
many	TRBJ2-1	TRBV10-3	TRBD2	CAIRGTRGDNEQFF	TGTGCCATCAGAGGGACTAGGGGAGACAATGAGCAGTTCTTC
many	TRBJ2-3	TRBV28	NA	CASPKTRAFPADTQYF	TGTGCCAGTCCGAAAACCAGGGCCTTTCCTGCAGATACGCAGTATTTT
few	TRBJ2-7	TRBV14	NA	CATSASPYEQYF	TGTGCCACCTCCGCCTCCCCCTACGAGCAGTACTTC
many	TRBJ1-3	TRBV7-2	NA	CASSPGPLADTIYF	TGTGCCAGCAGCCCCGGGCCTTTAGCGGACACCATATATTTT
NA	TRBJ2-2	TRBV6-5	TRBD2	CASSYYPPTSGGAPGELFF	TGTGCCAGCAGTTACTACCCCCCGACTAGCGGGGGGGCACCCGGGGAGCTGTTTTTT
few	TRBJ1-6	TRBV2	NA	CASSEAALIIDNSPLHF	TGTGCCAGCAGTGAAGCCGCGTTGATTATAGATAATTCACCCCTCCACTTT
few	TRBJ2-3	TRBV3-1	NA	CASSQFGGRRSDTQYF	TGTGCCAGCAGCCAATTCGGGGGGCGCAGGTCAGATACGCAGTATTTT
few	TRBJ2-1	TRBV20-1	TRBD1	CSASDRGRVEQFF	TGCAGTGCTAGTGACAGGGGGCGCGTTGAGCAGTTCTTC
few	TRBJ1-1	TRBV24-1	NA	CATSDSGNTEAFF	TGTGCCACCAGTGATTCAGGGAACACTGAAGCTTTCTTT
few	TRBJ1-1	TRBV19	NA	CASSPRSVNTEAFF	TGTGCCAGTAGTCCCCGGAGTGTGAACACTGAAGCTTTCTTT
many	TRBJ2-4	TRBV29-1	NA	CSSVGAKNIQYF	TGCAGCTCCGTAGGAGCCAAAAACATTCAGTACTTC
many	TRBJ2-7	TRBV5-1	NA	CASSFDRPYEQYF	TGCGCCAGCAGCTTCGACAGACCTTACGAGCAGTACTTC
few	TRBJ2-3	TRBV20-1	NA	CSAGLRGNTDTQYF	TGCAGTGCTGGCCTAAGGGGGAACACAGATACGCAGTATTTT
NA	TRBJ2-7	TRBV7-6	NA	CASSLALASDSYEQYF	TGTGCCAGCAGCTTAGCGCTGGCTAGCGACTCCTACGAGCAGTACTTC
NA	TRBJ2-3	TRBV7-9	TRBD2	CASSPGGAFTDTQYF	TGTGCCAGCAGCCCCGGGGGGGCTTTTACAGATACGCAGTATTTT
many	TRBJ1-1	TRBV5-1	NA	CASSLWRGRNTEAFF	TGCGCCAGCAGCCTTTGGCGGGGGAGGAACACTGAAGCTTTCTTT
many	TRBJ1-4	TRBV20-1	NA	CSARDPARDEKLFF	TGCAGTGCTAGAGATCCTGCGCGCGATGAAAAACTGTTTTTT
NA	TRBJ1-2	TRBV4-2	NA	CASSSNPGPGHGYTF	TGTGCCAGCAGCTCTAACCCGGGACCGGGACATGGCTACACCTTC
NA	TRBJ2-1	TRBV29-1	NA	CSVHGAYNEQFF	TGCAGCGTTCATGGGGCCTACAATGAGCAGTTCTTC
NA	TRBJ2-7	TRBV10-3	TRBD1	CAISDRDRELYF	TGTGCCATCAGTGACCGGGACAGGGAGCTGTACTTC
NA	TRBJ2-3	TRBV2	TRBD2	CASKNAGAFYADTQYF	TGTGCCAGTAAAAATGCGGGAGCCTTCTATGCAGATACGCAGTATTTT
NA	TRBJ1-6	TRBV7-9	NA	CASSLGGDPTGSTLHF	TGTGCCAGCAGCTTGGGGGGGGATCCCACGGGGAGCACCCTCCACTTT
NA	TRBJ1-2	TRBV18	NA	CASSPRDKARYGYTF	TGTGCCAGCTCCCCCCGGGACAAAGCTCGGTATGGCTACACCTTC
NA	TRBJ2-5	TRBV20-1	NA	CSPFPPAGGAQYF	TGCAGTCCGTTCCCCCCGGCTGGAGGAGCCCAGTACTTC